The TCR beta chain described here comes from a study of identical twins. Of note for this clonotype: Antigen unknown.

Trimming shortened V by 8 bases and J by 7 bases, and 15 bases separated the two germline ends. The CDR3 is 12 residues long. Study-level results: Out-of-frame alpha sequences shared between twins exhibited an excess of low generation probability. Excess twin sharing in beta out-of-frame sequences was weaker.

A template switching step contributed a universal primer site, while unique molecular identifiers were present in the cDNA. TCRdb reprocessed the 5' RACE reads via MiXCR and lists one record per CDR3 protein. The sample consists of approximately 490,000 distinct CDR3 sequences, more than 20% of them appearing once. The same data also contributed to another study, on yellow fever vaccine responses in identical twins. Per that paper: Reportedly, twins' vaccine T cell responses looked partly convergent and partly personalized.

Input material: CD4+ T cells sorted from blood. The gene calls are TRBV12-3 or TRBV12-4 and TRBJ2-7, with D unresolved. The clonotype was recovered from a woman aged 18-30 years in good health. CDR3 region: CASGSFGREQYF. The CDR3 DNA reads as TGTGCCAGCGGATCCTTCGGTCGAGAGCAGTACTTC.